The rows below give T cell receptor beta chains drawn from one sample of a study of human T cells and chemical hapten exposure. One entry per CDR3 protein results from TCRdb running MiXCR on the RACE reads. Of about 80,000 distinct CDR3 sequences in the sample, approximately 10% were seen once. This specimen was whole blood, taken in connection with sensitization to the hapten diphenylcyclopropenone (DPC). Receptor source: a man in his late teens or twenties with alopecia areata. Some clones in this sample may be carry-over from other donors' samples. CDR3s include the opening cysteine and the closing phenylalanine or tryptophan. The order of the fields is clone size, D gene, J gene, V gene, CDR3 protein, CDR3 DNA. D genes are given only for firm matches. The size field is filled for only some rows; it gives once, few, many or a size class.

clone size: few; D gene: -; J gene: TRBJ2-2; V gene: TRBV6-4; CDR3 protein: CASSGRATGELFF; CDR3 DNA: TGTGCCAGCAGTGGGAGGGCCACCGGGGAGCTGTTTTTT
clone size: -; D gene: -; J gene: TRBJ1-5; V gene: TRBV9; CDR3 protein: CASSVDGSRNQPQHF; CDR3 DNA: TGTGCCAGCAGCGTAGATGGCAGTAGAAATCAGCCCCAGCATTTT
clone size: -; D gene: -; J gene: TRBJ2-2; V gene: TRBV4-3; CDR3 protein: CASSQDREINTGELFF; CDR3 DNA: TGCGCCAGCAGCCAAGATCGGGAAATAAACACCGGGGAGCTGTTTTTT
clone size: many; D gene: -; J gene: TRBJ1-3; V gene: TRBV18; CDR3 protein: CASSPGEIGSGNTIYF; CDR3 DNA: TGTGCCAGCTCACCAGGGGAGATCGGTTCTGGAAACACCATATATTTT
clone size: few; D gene: TRBD2; J gene: TRBJ2-4; V gene: TRBV5-1; CDR3 protein: CASSLDPGTSNGIQYF; CDR3 DNA: TGCGCCAGCAGCTTGGACCCCGGGACTAGCAATGGCATTCAGTACTTC
clone size: many; D gene: TRBD1; J gene: TRBJ1-2; V gene: TRBV6-5; CDR3 protein: CASSYRDSGNYGYTF; CDR3 DNA: TGTGCCAGCAGTTACCGGGACAGTGGGAACTATGGCTACACCTTC
clone size: -; D gene: -; J gene: TRBJ1-5; V gene: TRBV9; CDR3 protein: CASNKSLREEPQHF; CDR3 DNA: TGTGCCAGCAACAAAAGTCTTAGGGAAGAGCCCCAGCATTTT
clone size: many; D gene: -; J gene: TRBJ2-2; V gene: TRBV7-3; CDR3 protein: CASSLFLGVPGELFF; CDR3 DNA: TGTGCCAGCAGCTTATTTTTGGGGGTACCTGGGGAGCTGTTTTTT
clone size: few; D gene: TRBD2; J gene: TRBJ2-3; V gene: TRBV6-5; CDR3 protein: CASSPSGGSTDTQYF; CDR3 DNA: TGTGCCAGCAGCCCAAGCGGGGGAAGCACAGATACGCAGTATTTT
clone size: many; D gene: -; J gene: TRBJ2-3; V gene: TRBV28; CDR3 protein: CASQKLQGLTDTQYF; CDR3 DNA: TGTGCCAGCCAAAAGCTCCAGGGGCTCACAGATACGCAGTATTTT
clone size: few; D gene: -; J gene: TRBJ1-1; V gene: TRBV4-3; CDR3 protein: CASSQALGVTEAFF; CDR3 DNA: TGCGCCAGCAGCCAAGCTTTAGGAGTCACTGAAGCTTTCTTT
clone size: -; D gene: TRBD2; J gene: TRBJ2-3; V gene: TRBV20-1; CDR3 protein: CSARVAGGTDTQYF; CDR3 DNA: TGCAGTGCTAGAGTAGCGGGGGGGACAGATACGCAGTATTTT
clone size: -; D gene: -; J gene: TRBJ2-5; V gene: TRBV28; CDR3 protein: CASRPRWSKTQYF; CDR3 DNA: TGTGCCAGCAGACCTAGGTGGTCAAAGACCCAGTACTTC
clone size: few; D gene: -; J gene: TRBJ2-7; V gene: TRBV5-1; CDR3 protein: CASRGQSSSYEQYF; CDR3 DNA: TGCGCCAGCAGAGGTCAGTCCAGCTCCTACGAGCAGTACTTC
clone size: few; D gene: -; J gene: TRBJ1-5; V gene: TRBV19; CDR3 protein: CASSDRSGNSNQPQHF; CDR3 DNA: TGTGCCAGTAGTGACCGCTCCGGGAATAGCAATCAGCCCCAGCATTTT
clone size: -; D gene: -; J gene: TRBJ1-2; V gene: TRBV5-4; CDR3 protein: CASSSPDRRNYGYTF; CDR3 DNA: TGTGCCAGCAGCTCACCGGACAGACGTAACTATGGCTACACCTTC
clone size: -; D gene: -; J gene: TRBJ2-7; V gene: TRBV11-2; CDR3 protein: CASSFSYEQYF; CDR3 DNA: TGTGCCAGCAGCTTTAGTTACGAGCAGTACTTC
clone size: few; D gene: TRBD1; J gene: TRBJ1-1; V gene: TRBV7-9; CDR3 protein: CASSLGTGTLNTEAFF; CDR3 DNA: TGTGCCAGCAGCTTGGGGACAGGGACGTTGAACACTGAAGCTTTCTTT
clone size: many; D gene: -; J gene: TRBJ2-6; V gene: TRBV5-1; CDR3 protein: CASSLAGSHLYSGANVLTF; CDR3 DNA: TGCGCCAGCAGCTTGGCAGGGTCACATCTCTACTCTGGGGCCAACGTCCTGACTTTC
clone size: -; D gene: -; J gene: TRBJ2-2; V gene: TRBV7-9; CDR3 protein: CASSPQGAGELFF; CDR3 DNA: TGTGCCAGCAGCCCACAGGGCGCCGGGGAGCTGTTTTTT
clone size: -; D gene: TRBD2; J gene: TRBJ2-7; V gene: TRBV7-2; CDR3 protein: CASSFGLAGEPTF; CDR3 DNA: TGTGCCAGCAGCTTCGGACTAGCGGGGGAGCCAACGTTC
clone size: -; D gene: -; J gene: TRBJ2-2; V gene: TRBV5-5; CDR3 protein: CASSFTDTGELFF; CDR3 DNA: TGTGCCAGCAGCTTCACGGATACCGGGGAGCTGTTTTTT
clone size: many; D gene: TRBD1; J gene: TRBJ2-7; V gene: TRBV5-5; CDR3 protein: CASSTWTGEVSF; CDR3 DNA: TGTGCCAGCAGCACCTGGACAGGGGAGGTTAGCTTC
clone size: many; D gene: TRBD1; J gene: TRBJ2-7; V gene: TRBV18; CDR3 protein: CASSPWTGEGYEQYF; CDR3 DNA: TGTGCCAGCTCACCATGGACAGGGGAAGGGTACGAGCAGTACTTC
clone size: few; D gene: -; J gene: TRBJ1-1; V gene: TRBV5-1; CDR3 protein: CASSLETGNTEAFF; CDR3 DNA: TGCGCCAGCAGCTTGGAGACGGGAAACACTGAAGCTTTCTTT
clone size: few; D gene: -; J gene: TRBJ2-2; V gene: TRBV5-1; CDR3 protein: CASSPAANTGELFF; CDR3 DNA: TGCGCCAGCAGCCCGGCAGCTAACACCGGGGAGCTGTTTTTT
clone size: few; D gene: -; J gene: TRBJ2-5; V gene: TRBV4-3; CDR3 protein: CASSQEGTPAGETQYF; CDR3 DNA: TGCGCCAGCAGCCAAGAGGGAACCCCGGCGGGCGAGACCCAGTACTTC
clone size: -; D gene: TRBD1; J gene: TRBJ2-4; V gene: TRBV11-3; CDR3 protein: CASSRGQGNIQYF; CDR3 DNA: TGTGCCAGCAGCCGAGGACAGGGGAACATTCAGTACTTC
clone size: many; D gene: TRBD2; J gene: TRBJ2-3; V gene: TRBV7-3; CDR3 protein: CASSRTSGGTDTQYF; CDR3 DNA: TGTGCCAGCAGCCGGACTAGCGGGGGAACAGATACGCAGTATTTT
clone size: -; D gene: -; J gene: TRBJ2-7; V gene: TRBV4-3; CDR3 protein: CASSQDRAGSYEQYF; CDR3 DNA: TGCGCCAGCAGCCAAGATCGGGCAGGCTCCTACGAGCAGTACTTC
clone size: many; D gene: -; J gene: TRBJ2-2; V gene: TRBV14; CDR3 protein: CASSQTRGRVVAGELFF; CDR3 DNA: TGTGCCAGCAGCCAAACCCGTGGCAGGGTAGTCGCCGGGGAGCTGTTTTTT
clone size: many; D gene: TRBD1; J gene: TRBJ1-4; V gene: TRBV10-1; CDR3 protein: CASSGDRGRNEKLFF; CDR3 DNA: TGCGCCAGCAGTGGGGACAGGGGCCGGAATGAAAAACTGTTTTTT
clone size: many; D gene: TRBD2; J gene: TRBJ2-1; V gene: TRBV6-2/TRBV6-3; CDR3 protein: CASGSAGANSYNEQFF; CDR3 DNA: TGTGCCAGCGGCAGTGCGGGAGCCAACTCCTACAATGAGCAGTTCTTC
clone size: -; D gene: -; J gene: TRBJ2-2; V gene: TRBV5-4; CDR3 protein: CASSSVTSNTGELFF; CDR3 DNA: TGTGCCAGCAGCTCGGTGACATCGAACACCGGGGAGCTGTTTTTT
clone size: many; D gene: TRBD1; J gene: TRBJ1-3; V gene: TRBV18; CDR3 protein: CASSRGQGEHTIYF; CDR3 DNA: TGTGCCAGCTCACGAGGACAGGGGGAACACACCATATATTTT
clone size: many; D gene: TRBD1; J gene: TRBJ2-3; V gene: TRBV4-3; CDR3 protein: CASSQEPPWDRRPTDTQYF; CDR3 DNA: TGCGCCAGCAGCCAAGAACCTCCTTGGGACAGGCGCCCCACAGATACGCAGTATTTT
clone size: many; D gene: TRBD1; J gene: TRBJ1-1; V gene: TRBV18; CDR3 protein: CASSPPGQRNTEAFF; CDR3 DNA: TGTGCCAGCTCACCTCCGGGACAGAGGAACACTGAAGCTTTCTTT
clone size: few; D gene: -; J gene: TRBJ1-5; V gene: TRBV9; CDR3 protein: CASSVWGSNQPQHF; CDR3 DNA: TGTGCCAGCAGCGTATGGGGAAGCAATCAGCCCCAGCATTTT